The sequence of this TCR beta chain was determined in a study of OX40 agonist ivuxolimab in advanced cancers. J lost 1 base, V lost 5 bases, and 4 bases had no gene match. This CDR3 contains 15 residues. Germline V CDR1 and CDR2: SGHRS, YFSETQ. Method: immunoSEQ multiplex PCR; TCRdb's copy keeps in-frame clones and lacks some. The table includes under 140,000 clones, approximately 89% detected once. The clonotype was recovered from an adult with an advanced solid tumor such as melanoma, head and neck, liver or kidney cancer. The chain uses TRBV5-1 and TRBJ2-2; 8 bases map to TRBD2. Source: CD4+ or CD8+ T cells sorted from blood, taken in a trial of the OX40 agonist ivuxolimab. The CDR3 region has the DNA TGCGCCAGCAGTCCTAGCGGGCAGAACACCGGGGAGCTGTTTTTT. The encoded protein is CASSPSGQNTGELFF.